This entry features one T cell receptor (beta chain) sequence. The time point: after dendritic cell vaccination, including at tumor progression/relapse. Before vaccination, two weeks after the third vaccination, and at progression, PBMC were collected. Some clones are missing from TCRdb's copy, which holds only in-frame ones; the method was immunoSEQ multiplex PCR. This table has fewer than 95,000 clones, roughly 85% appearing once. This sample was included in a study of glioma-infiltrating T cells after dendritic cell vaccination. Overall study: Patients had newly diagnosed or recurrent glioblastoma and received dendritic cell vaccines.

The ends were cut back, 3 bases at V and 4 bases at J, with 12 bases in the middle. Germline V lookup: CDR1 GTSNPN, CDR2 SVGIG (reference sequence). The CDR3 is made up of 14 amino acids. The origin of this receptor is a human donor with glioblastoma. The starting material was blood, obtained after dendritic cell vaccination. The chain combines TRBV30 with TRBJ1-4, with D possibly being TRBD1 (6 bases). CDR3 sequence (DNA): TGTGCCTGGAGATCAGGGGATCTTAATGAAAAACTGTTTTTT. Translating gives CAWRSGDLNEKLFF. Variable domain in full (rest from reference TRBV30 and TRBJ1-4): SQTIHQWPATLVQPVGSPLSLECTVEGTSNPNLYWYRQAAGRGLQLLFYSVGIGQISSEVPQNLSASRPQDRQFILSSKKLLLSDSGFYLCAWRSGDLNEKLFFGSGTQLSVL.